The 25 T cell receptor beta chains reported below all come from one sample, sequenced in a study of CD8+ T cells in alopecia areata. The authors extracted RNA and reverse transcribed it into cDNA as the sequencing template. Clones were sequenced by immunoSEQ multiplex PCR, and TCRdb holds only the in-frame ones, with some missing. The data contain around 270,000 clones, 58% of them singletons. As to treatment: oral pan-JAK inhibitor, 5-10 mg twice daily. The starting material was CD4+ T cells sorted from blood, obtained at week 24, from a patient treated with tofacitinib. These receptors all come from a human donor with alopecia areata.

To note about this clone: Other DNA sequences in this specimen translate into the identical CDR3. The V and J genes are TRBV6-6 and TRBJ2-7; D is ambiguous. Trimming removed 2 bases from V and 5 bases from J, with 4 bases in between. The germline V gene has CDR1 MNHNY and CDR2 SVGAGI (reference sequence). The CDR3 extends over 11 amino acids. DNA for the CDR3: TGTGCCAGCAGTTACCGAGACGAGCAGTACTTC. It codes for CASSYRDEQYF.

This chain joins TRBV11-2 and TRBJ1-5; the D gene is possibly TRBD1 (6 bases). In germline, CDR1 is SGHAT, CDR2 FQNNGV. Trimming shortened V by 2 bases and J by 5 bases, and 10 bases separated the two germline ends. This CDR3 comprises 14 residues. This CDR3 reads CASSLSDRDQPQHF. Written as DNA, the CDR3 is TGTGCCAGCAGCTTATCGGACAGAGATCAGCCCCAGCATTTT.

The table lists this clone with a few counts. V and J are TRBV5-1 and TRBJ2-4; 7 bases align to TRBD1. The germline V gene has CDR1 SGHRS and CDR2 YFSETQ. This CDR3 comprises 14 residues. V lost 0 bases and J lost 4; bases outside the gene matches: 1. DNA of the CDR3: TGCGCCAGCAGCTTGGAGACAGGGAAAAACATTCAGTACTTC. Translating gives CASSLETGKNIQYF.

This clone occurred once. The rearrangement uses TRBV25-1 and TRBJ2-1; 7 positions match TRBD2. CDR3 length: 16 residues. Germline trimming cut 0 bases from V and 2 bases from J; bases unmatched to any gene: 4. CDR1 MGHDK and CDR2 SYGVNS come from the germline V gene. For the CDR3, the DNA is TGTGCCAGCAGTGAATATGAGCGGGGCGCCTACAATGAGCAGTTCTTC. Protein sequence: CASSEYERGAYNEQFF.

This clone was counted only a few times. The chain carries TRBV5-1 and TRBJ1-1; D is undetermined. CDR1 SGHRS and CDR2 YFSETQ come from the germline V gene. With 5 bases removed from V and 1 base from J, the gap between germline ends came to 15 bases. CDR3 length: 15 amino acids. The CDR3 DNA sequence: TGCGCCAGCAGACTGGGGTCCTCCGGGAACACTGAAGCTTTCTTT. Its translation: CASRLGSSGNTEAFF.

This chain connects TRBV27 to TRBJ1-6; tentatively, D is TRBD1 (6 bases). CDR1 MNHEY and CDR2 SMNVEV come from the germline V gene (reference sequence). Deletions cut 8 bases from V and 2 bases from J, with 22 bases between. The CDR3 is made up of 18 amino acids. The chain's CDR3 is CASARLIQQGTYNSPLHF. For the CDR3, the DNA is TGTGCCAGCGCGAGATTAATCCAACAGGGAACCTATAATTCACCCCTCCACTTT.

J is TRBJ2-1 and V is TRBV2; unclear D gene. The V end lost 0 bases, the J end lost 0 bases, and 21 bases lay between the germline ends. The CDR3 runs to 20 residues. The V gene's germline CDR1 is SNHLY and CDR2 FYNNEI. In DNA, the CDR3 is TGTGCCAGCAGTGAAGCGTGGCCAAGTGCAGCTTCTAGCTCCTACAATGAGCAGTTCTTC. Translated: CASSEAWPSAASSSYNEQFF.

This chain joins TRBV27 and TRBJ1-1; TRBD1 agrees at 8 bases. Per germline, CDR1 MNHEY and CDR2 SMNVEV (reference sequence). The CDR3 sequence is 21 residues long. Losses at the gene ends were 3 bases for V and 2 bases for J; bases not matched to a gene: 23. DNA for the CDR3: TGTGCCAGCAGTTTCATACGACAGGGGCTACTAAGGCCTTCGAGAAACACTGAAGCTTTCTTT. It is translated as CASSFIRQGLLRPSRNTEAFF.

The sample holds a few counts of this clone. CDR3 region: CSAGTGGSTDTQYF. The CDR3 DNA is TGCAGCGCTGGGACAGGGGGTAGCACAGATACGCAGTATTTT. J is TRBJ2-3 and V is TRBV29-1; 11 bases line up with TRBD1. V shed 7 bases and J 0 bases; nucleotides not matched to a gene: 3. This CDR3 spans 14 amino acids. The germline CDR1 and CDR2 sequences are SQVTM and ANQGSEA.

The table lists this clone with a few counts. The CDR3 DNA is TGTGCCTGGATGACGGTTACCCTCTCTGGAAACACCATATATTTT. This codes for CAWMTVTLSGNTIYF. J is TRBJ1-3 and V is TRBV30; D is unclear. The germline V gene encodes CDR1 GTSNPN and CDR2 SVGIG (reference sequence). Between the trimmed V and J ends, which lost 4 bases and 0 bases, there was a span of 13 bases. This CDR3 is built from 15 residues. Variable domain in full (rest from reference TRBV30 and TRBJ1-3): SQTIHQWPATLVQPVGSPLSLECTVEGTSNPNLYWYRQAAGRGLQLLFYSVGIGQISSEVPQNLSASRPQDRQFILSSKKLLLSDSGFYLCAWMTVTLSGNTIYFGEGSWLTVV.

The chain combines TRBV5-4 with TRBJ2-3, with 9 bases that match TRBD1. The V segment lost 0 bases and the J segment 6 bases; nucleotides outside the gene matches: 5. CDR3 length: 15 amino acids. CDR1 SGHNT and CDR2 YYREEE come from the germline V gene (reference sequence). The CDR3 region is CASSLVQGAGDTQYF. The CDR3 DNA follows: TGTGCCAGCAGCTTGGTACAGGGGGCTGGGGATACGCAGTATTTT.

This chain connects TRBV2 to TRBJ1-2; no reliable D call. Germline V gene sequence: CDR1 SNHLY, CDR2 FYNNEI. Trimming took off 8 bases at V and 2 bases at J, with 12 bases between the two ends. The CDR3 contains 13 residues. CDR3 sequence: CASHKATNYGYTF. The CDR3 coding sequence is TGTGCCAGCCATAAGGCAACGAACTATGGCTACACCTTC.

The sample holds a few counts of this clone. J is TRBJ1-1 and V is TRBV7-6, with D perhaps TRBD1 (5 bases). The CDR3 contains 13 residues. V shed 3 bases and J shed 1 base, with 6 bases lying between them. CDR1 and CDR2 (germline): SGHVS, FNYEAQ. CDR3 region: CASSLTENTEAFF. Written as DNA, the CDR3 is TGTGCCAGCAGCTTGACAGAGAACACTGAAGCTTTCTTT. Together with reference TRBV7-6 and TRBJ1-1, the CDR3 gives the full variable domain: GAGVSQSPRYKVTKRGQDVALRCDPISGHVSLYWYRQALGQGPEFLTYFNYEAQQDKSGLPNDRFSAERPEGSISTLTIQRTEQRDSAMYRCASSLTENTEAFFGQGTRLTVV.

In this sample, this clone turned up a few times. The rearrangement uses TRBV2 and TRBJ1-1; D might be TRBD1 (6 bases). The CDR3 has 14 residues. Trimming took 7 bases from V and 6 from J, leaving 18 bases between them. CDR1 is SNHLY, CDR2 FYNNEI, per germline. This chain's CDR3 is CASTPEGGSAEAFF. CDR3 nucleotides: TGTGCCAGCACACCGGAGGGGGGAAGCGCTGAAGCTTTCTTT.

This clone was seen once. V usage is TRBV5-6 and J usage is TRBJ2-5; no definite D call. Trimming removed 4 bases at V and 5 bases at J, with 12 bases between. This CDR3 is built from 13 residues. CDR1 is SGHDT and CDR2 is YYEEEE in the germline V gene. The CDR3 DNA sequence: TGTGCCAGCAGCGGCGGCCTCCGGGAGACCCAGTACTTC. It codes for CASSGGLRETQYF. Filled out from reference TRBV5-6 and TRBJ2-5, the complete variable domain reads DAGVTQSPTHLIKTRGQQVTLRCSPKSGHDTVSWYQQALGQGPQFIFQYYEEEERQRGNFPDRFSGHQFPNYSSELNVNALLLGDSALYLCASSGGLRETQYFGPGTRLLVL.

CDR3 bases: TGTGCCAGCAGCTTAGATGTGGGACACAATGAGCAGTTCTTC. It encodes CASSLDVGHNEQFF. This chain connects TRBV7-2 to TRBJ2-1, with D perhaps matching TRBD1 or TRBD2 (5 bases each). This CDR3 is 14 amino acids long. V was trimmed by 1 base and J by 5 bases, leaving 9 bases between them. Germline CDR1 reads SGHTA; CDR2 reads FQGNSA.

The J gene is TRBJ2-7, the V gene TRBV9; possibly TRBD2 for D (7 bases). The germline V gene encodes CDR1 SGDLS and CDR2 YYNGEE. The CDR3 has 14 residues. Trimming stripped 0 bases from V and 4 bases from J, with 11 bases between. The CDR3 DNA reads as TGTGCCAGCAGCGTAGAGGGGGGGAAATACGAGCAGTACTTC. The encoded protein is CASSVEGGKYEQYF.

V is TRBV18 and J is TRBJ1-5, with D possibly matching TRBD1 (5 bases). Trimming shortened V by 2 bases and J by 0 bases, and 14 bases separated the two germline ends. The CDR3 consists of 17 residues. Per germline, CDR1 KGHSH and CDR2 LQKENI. The CDR3: CASSPGADSHSNQPQHF. In DNA form, the CDR3 reads TGTGCCAGCTCACCAGGGGCAGACAGTCATAGCAATCAGCCCCAGCATTTT.

This clone was found a few times. The gene calls are TRBV18 and TRBJ2-5; D is uncertain. Per the germline V gene, CDR1 is KGHSH and CDR2 is LQKENI. Between the trimmed V and J ends, which lost 3 bases and 3 bases, there was a span of 8 bases. The CDR3 contains 13 residues. CDR3 in amino acids: CASSPYSEETQYF. CDR3 in DNA: TGTGCCAGCTCACCTTACAGCGAAGAGACCCAGTACTTC.

The V call is TRBV4-1, the J call TRBJ2-5; the D gene is possibly TRBD2 (5 bases). Germline V gene sequence: CDR1 MGHRA, CDR2 YSYEKL. The CDR3 extends over 14 amino acids. Trimming pared 5 bases from V and 7 bases from J, leaving 17 bases between. Here the CDR3 reads CASSSRTGSGTQYF. The CDR3, as DNA: TGCGCCAGCAGCTCTCGGACGGGGTCGGGGACCCAGTACTTC.

The gene calls are TRBV13 and TRBJ2-2; D unresolved. Germline values: CDR1 PRHDT, CDR2 FYEKMQ (reference sequence). Trimming took off 0 bases at V and 6 bases at J, with 8 bases between the two ends. The CDR3 has 14 amino acids. CDR3 sequence (DNA): TGTGCCAGCAGCTTAGGTGGTAACGCCGGGGAGCTGTTTTTT. Amino acid sequence: CASSLGGNAGELFF.

The genes are TRBV13 and TRBJ2-3; D is unresolved. This CDR3 is 13 amino acids long. The ends were cut back, 6 bases at V and 0 bases at J, with 7 bases in the middle. CDR1 and CDR2 (germline): PRHDT, FYEKMQ (reference sequence). DNA of the CDR3: TGTGCCAGCAGAATGAGGAGCACAGATACGCAGTATTTT. It codes for CASRMRSTDTQYF.

Only a few counts were recorded for this clone. V is TRBV29-1 and J is TRBJ1-3; TRBD1 might be the D (5 bases). With 2 bases removed from V and 3 bases from J, the gap between germline ends came to 11 bases. CDR1 and CDR2 from the germline V gene are SQVTM and ANQGSEA. The CDR3 runs 14 residues. The CDR3 loop reads CSVEYRKHGNTIYF. CDR3 in DNA: TGCAGCGTTGAATACAGGAAACATGGAAACACCATATATTTT.

This clone was picked up a small number of times. CDR3 protein: CASSLEGTYSYEQYF. The CDR3 coding sequence is TGTGCCAGCAGCTTAGAAGGGACTTACTCCTACGAGCAGTACTTC. J is TRBJ2-7 and V is TRBV7-2; TRBD2 is a possible D gene (6 bases). CDR1 is SGHTA, CDR2 FQGNSA, per germline. V lost 1 base to trimming and J lost 0 bases, with 10 bases between them. The CDR3 sequence is 15 residues long.

This chain connects TRBV30 to TRBJ2-7, with D unresolved. V gave up 5 bases and J gave up 3 bases, with 5 bases separating them. Germline assignment: CDR1 GTSNPN and CDR2 SVGIG (reference sequence). The CDR3 is 10 amino acids. The CDR3 spells CAWGNYEQYF. The CDR3 region has the DNA TGTGCCTGGGGAAACTACGAGCAGTACTTC.